The T cell receptor (beta chain) under discussion was sequenced for a study of control samples from healthy donors and cancer patients. The CDR3 length is 15 residues. Data came from immunoSEQ multiplex PCR; TCRdb stores just in-frame clones and leaves some out. The sample lists around 68,000 clones, more than 80% occurring once. The receptor was isolated from a man aged 55 to 70 in good health. Sequencing was performed on blood. V gene TRBV21-1 combines with J gene TRBJ2-5; the table's D call TRBD2 went unverified against the DNA. TRBV21-1 constitutes a pseudogene. This CDR3 is CASSKVYSSQETQYF. CDR3 sequence (DNA): TGTGCCAGCAGCAAAGTTTATTCGTCCCAAGAGACCCAGTACTTC.